This T cell receptor beta chain was obtained from a study of control samples from healthy donors and cancer patients (dated by TCRdb to 2019 to 2021). A note on this clone: Its target antigen remains unknown. The sample holds no much larger clone one base away, and base qualities are not on file.

The method was the immunoSEQ multiplex PCR assay. TCRdb took over this immuneACCESS table, retaining in-frame rearrangements with V and J assigned. Such tables are incomplete; in checked studies, under half of the missing clones stem from an unresolved V gene, and the remainder is unexplained. This sample holds about 190,000 clones; about 91% were observed only once. Of the sample, around 1.9% is held by the ten largest clones. Inclusive of the bounding cysteine and phenylalanine, the CDR3 is 16 residues long. Only the CDR3 DNA stays, 48 bases, in frame from base 1. The trim is 1 base for V and 2 bases for J, with a gap of 13 bases between the germline ends. The germline V gene provides CDR1 SGHTS and CDR2 YDEGEE.

The receptor's source is a man younger than 45 in good health. The chain employs TRBV5-8 and TRBJ1-5; possibly the D gene is TRBD1, per 6 matching bases. The sample taken for sequencing was blood. The nucleotide sequence reads TGTGCCAGCAGCTTGTTGGTACAGGGCGGCAATCAGCCCCAGCATTTT. This gives the protein CASSLLVQGGNQPQHF.